The entry that follows covers one T cell receptor (beta chain) sequence. The CDR3 sequence is 14 residues long. CDR1 LGHNA and CDR2 YNFKEQ come from the germline V gene. Trimming cost V 1 base and J 4 bases, with 10 bases left between them. Both 60 Vbeta primers and 13 Jbeta primers went into the PCR. Assay: immunoSEQ multiplex PCR; the TCRdb copy retains only in-frame clones and omits some. The sample holds 150,000 to 200,000 clones, around 81% seen once. This specimen comes from a study of cytomegalovirus exposure and HLA in healthy donors. In the study overall: Tens of millions of unique TCRs from HLA-typed donors made up an early data release.

Sequenced material: PBMCs. This receptor was taken from a man aged 35-49 years in good health and CMV-seronegative. The genes are TRBV4-2 and TRBJ2-5; possible D gene TRBD1, 6 bases. This CDR3 is CASSQGQGRETQYF. The DNA of the CDR3 is TGTGCCAGCAGCCAAGGGCAGGGGAGAGAGACCCAGTACTTC.